This T cell receptor (beta chain) was documented in a study of identical twins. Study-wide results and caveats: Out-of-frame alpha sequences common to twins exhibited a surplus of low generation probability.

V gave up 6 bases and J gave up 3 bases, with 6 bases separating them. CDR1 and CDR2 from the germline V gene are ENHRY and SYGVKD. The CDR3 is 11 residues long. In the case of this clonotype: No antigen is known for it.

TCRdb used MiXCR to reprocess the 5' RACE reads, holding one entry per CDR3 protein. The table shows some 790,000 distinct CDR3 sequences, with 15% to 20% occurring only once. These data were likewise used in another study, on T cells expressing NK-cell markers. That paper states: Sorting was restricted to alpha-beta TCR T cells by an anti-gamma-delta TCR antibody in several experiments. About 6 donors had dominant NKG2C+ clonotypes that comprised roughly 1.0-8% of their CD8+ T cells. Clarity on HCMV specificity was lacking for the expanded NKG2C+ T cell clones.

The clonotype originates from a woman between 18 and 29 years old in good health. The chain couples TRBV10-3 to TRBJ2-7, with D unclear. The sample taken for sequencing was PBMCs. CDR3 sequence (DNA): TGTGCCATCAGAAAAAACTACGAGCAGTACTTC. Translating it yields CAIRKNYEQYF.